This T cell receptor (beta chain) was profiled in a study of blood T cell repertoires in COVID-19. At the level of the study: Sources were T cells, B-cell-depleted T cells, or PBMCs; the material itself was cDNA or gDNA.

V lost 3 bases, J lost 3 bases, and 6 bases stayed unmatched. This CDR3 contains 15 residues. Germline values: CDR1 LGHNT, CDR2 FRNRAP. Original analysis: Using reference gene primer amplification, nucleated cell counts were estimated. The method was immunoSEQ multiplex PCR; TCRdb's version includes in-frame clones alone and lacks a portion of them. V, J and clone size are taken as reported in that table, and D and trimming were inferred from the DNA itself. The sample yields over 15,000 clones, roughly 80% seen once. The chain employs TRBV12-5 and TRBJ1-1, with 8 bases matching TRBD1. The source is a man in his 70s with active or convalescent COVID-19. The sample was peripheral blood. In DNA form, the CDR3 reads TGTGCTAGTGGTTTATCTACAGGGGGGCACACTGAAGCTTTCTTT. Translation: CASGLSTGGHTEAFF. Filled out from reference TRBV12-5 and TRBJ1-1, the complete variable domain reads DARVTQTPRHKVTEMGQEVTMRCQPILGHNTVFWYRQTMMQGLELLAYFRNRAPLDDSGMPKDRFSAEMPDATLATLKIQPSEPRDSAVYFCASGLSTGGHTEAFFGQGTRLTVV.